This record looks at one T cell receptor beta chain sequence and its context. These data belong to a study of control samples from healthy donors and cancer patients. Assay: immunoSEQ multiplex PCR; the TCRdb copy retains only in-frame clones and omits some. The sample lists 40,000 or so clones; 80% to 90% were seen once. Germline V gives CDR1 MNHEY, CDR2 SVGEGT. J was trimmed by 8 bases and V by 6 bases; bases with no gene match: 9. This CDR3 is built from 15 residues. The TCR comes from a woman in her sixties or seventies with lung cancer. The specimen sequenced was PBMCs. The V and J genes are TRBV6-2 or TRBV6-3 and TRBJ2-1; 11 nucleotides align to TRBD2. Written as DNA, the CDR3 is TGTGCCAGCAGCACTAGCGGGAGTATATGGGATGAGCAGTTCTTC. Its protein is CASSTSGSIWDEQFF.